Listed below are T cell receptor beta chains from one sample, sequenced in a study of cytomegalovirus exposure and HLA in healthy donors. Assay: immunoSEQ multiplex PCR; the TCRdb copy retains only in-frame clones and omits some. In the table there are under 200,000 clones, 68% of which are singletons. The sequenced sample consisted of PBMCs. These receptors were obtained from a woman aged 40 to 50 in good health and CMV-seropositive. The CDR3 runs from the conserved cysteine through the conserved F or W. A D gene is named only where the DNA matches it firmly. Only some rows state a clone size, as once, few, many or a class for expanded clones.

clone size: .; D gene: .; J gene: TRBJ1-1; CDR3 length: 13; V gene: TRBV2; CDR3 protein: CASRPTSNTEAFF; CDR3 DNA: TGTGCCAGCAGACCGACTTCGAACACTGAAGCTTTCTTT
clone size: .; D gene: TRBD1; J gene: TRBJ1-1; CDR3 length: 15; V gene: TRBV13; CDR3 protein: CASSKNRGMDTEAFF; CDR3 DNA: TGTGCCAGCAGTAAAAACAGGGGGATGGACACTGAAGCTTTCTTT
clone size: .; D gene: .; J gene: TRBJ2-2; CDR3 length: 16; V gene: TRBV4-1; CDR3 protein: CASSQERGRGTGELFF; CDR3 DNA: TGCGCCAGCAGCCAAGAAAGGGGTCGCGGTACCGGGGAGCTGTTTTTT
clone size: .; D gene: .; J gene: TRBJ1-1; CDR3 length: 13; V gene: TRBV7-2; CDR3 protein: CASSLATGAEAFF; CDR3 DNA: TGTGCCAGCAGCTTAGCGACAGGAGCTGAAGCTTTCTTT
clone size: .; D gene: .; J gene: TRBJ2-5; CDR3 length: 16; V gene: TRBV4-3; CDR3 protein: CASSQGFRGHQETQYF; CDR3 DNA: TGCGCCAGCAGCCAAGGGTTCAGGGGCCACCAAGAGACCCAGTACTTC
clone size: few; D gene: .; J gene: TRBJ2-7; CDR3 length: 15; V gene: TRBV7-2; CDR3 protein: CASSSLLSGTYEQYF; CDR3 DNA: TGTGCCAGCAGCTCCCTCCTCTCGGGGACCTACGAGCAGTACTTC
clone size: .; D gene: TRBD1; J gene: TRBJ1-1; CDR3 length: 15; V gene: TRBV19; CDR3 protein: CASSRTGGSGTEAFF; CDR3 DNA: TGTGCCAGTAGTCGGACAGGGGGCTCGGGCACTGAAGCTTTCTTT
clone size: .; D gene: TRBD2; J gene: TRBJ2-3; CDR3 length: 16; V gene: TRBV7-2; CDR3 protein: CASSLFGGGATDTQYF; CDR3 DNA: TGTGCCAGCAGCTTATTCGGCGGGGGGGCAACAGATACGCAGTATTTT
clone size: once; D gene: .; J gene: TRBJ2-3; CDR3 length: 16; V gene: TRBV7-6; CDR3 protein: CASSTWDSVWTDTQYF; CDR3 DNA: TGTGCCAGCAGCACATGGGACTCCGTTTGGACAGATACGCAGTATTTT
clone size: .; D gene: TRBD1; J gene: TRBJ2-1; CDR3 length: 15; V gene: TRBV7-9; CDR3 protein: CASSSRDRLYNEQFF; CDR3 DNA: TGTGCCAGCAGCAGCCGGGACAGGCTCTACAATGAGCAGTTCTTC
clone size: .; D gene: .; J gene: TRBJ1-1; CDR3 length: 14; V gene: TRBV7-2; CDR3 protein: CASSLGGMNTEAFF; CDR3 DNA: TGTGCCAGCAGCTTAGGGGGCATGAACACTGAAGCTTTCTTT